The rows below give T cell receptor beta chains drawn from one sample of a study of T cell responses to AZD1222 COVID-19 vaccine. The table came from immunoSEQ multiplex PCR; TCRdb's copy has only in-frame clones and leaves some out. The sample lists approximately 89,000 clones, 75% to 95% occurring once. This sample comprised peripheral blood, obtained 28 days after the second AZD1222 dose. The receptors derive from an adult who received the AZD1222 COVID-19 vaccine. CDR3s leave out the opening cysteine and the closing phenylalanine or tryptophan. Rows may omit the clone size; those that give it use once, few, many or a size class.

clone_size v_call cdr3_aa
- TRBV11-3 ASSLSIQSTDTQY
- TRBV5-5 ASSLDRSGNTIY
- TRBV7-9 ASSLGGWNTIY
- TRBV2 ASTPDRVTNYGYT
once TRBV10-1 ASGGPVYGYT
- TRBV5-1 ASSKGGERNTEAF
- TRBV27 ASSLQGSGGGYT
- TRBV19 ASNPGGGLDNSPLH
once TRBV10-1 ASSQPGIEAF
- TRBV30 AWSSTENQPQH
- TRBV4-3 ASSQVAGTGQPQH
- TRBV19 ASRGSTLGEKLF
once TRBV27 ASSPRPGTVYNEQF
- TRBV14 ASSQVPLGETQY
once TRBV6-5 ASTPGQGSYEQY
once TRBV5-1 ASSAGLGGSVHEQY
- TRBV6-4 AGLDGYT
- TRBV6-6 ASSLTLDSPQY
- TRBV5-4 ASSFDRAGGETQY
once TRBV7-2 ASSLGGTGGETQY
- TRBV3-1/TRBV3-2 ASSQAAGRSYNSPLH
- TRBV5-1 ASSLGTGGNYGYT
- TRBV18 ASSPVQGRGLAF
- TRBV6-5 ASSLRTPSYEQY
- TRBV28 ASSLVGWETQY
few TRBV5-1 ASSLSQGNEKLF
- TRBV3-1/TRBV3-2 ASSPRGGGVYSPLH
- TRBV5-1 ASSLAGGTTDTQY
- TRBV10-3 AISVMQEPPGNIQY